This T cell receptor beta chain was profiled in a study of control samples from healthy donors and cancer patients (TCRdb year 2020). This clone turned up a few times. Its cognate antigen has yet to be identified. No base qualities exist here, and no much larger clone lies one base off it. V and J are trimmed by 5 bases and 5 bases, and the gene matches miss 1 base of the junction. The CDR3 starts with the cysteine, ends with the phenylalanine, and has 12 residues. Only the CDR3 region is kept as DNA, spanning 36 bases read in frame from base 1. From a lookup of the germline V gene (reference sequence), CDR1 and CDR2 are LNHDA and SQIVND. Libraries were made using the immunoSEQ multiplex PCR assay. TCRdb holds this immuneACCESS table with in-frame rearrangements only. Some clones are missing; in checked studies, unresolved V genes explain under half, and the rest has no known cause. The sample has tens of thousands of clones on record, approximately 93% of them singletons. Of the sample, roughly 1.2% falls within the top ten clones.

The chain is made from TRBV19 and TRBJ1-1, with TRBD1 matching 8 junction bases. The receptor was derived from a woman in her 40s with lung cancer. Sequencing input: PBMCs. The DNA reads TGTGCCAGTAGTCAGGGGGCAACTGAAGCTTTCTTT. This encodes CASSQGATEAFF. Here the CDR3 is joined to the reference TRBV19 and TRBJ1-1 genes, and the full variable domain is: DGGITQSPKYLFRKEGQNVTLSCEQNLNHDAMYWYRQDPGQGLRLIYYSQIVNDFQKGDIAEGYSVSREKKESFPLTVTSAQKNPTAFYLCASSQGATEAFFGQGTRLTVV.